A single sample is the source of the 28 T cell receptor beta chains below, sequenced in a study of CD8 T cells in Susac syndrome (dated by TCRdb to between 2017 and 2020). The receptor library was made with the immunoSEQ multiplex PCR assay. RNA was extracted using the RNeasy kit, and about 0.45 to 1 microgram was reverse transcribed with random hexamers. Starting from the raw public reads, TCRdb applied fastp trimming at Q25, assembled clones with MiXCR and retained in-frame beta chains. Under each unique CDR3 protein, matching rows form one entry showing the most common genes and DNA. Counted in this sample were roughly 150,000 distinct CDR3 sequences; approximately 96% of them appeared once. Over 0.2% of the sample rests with the top ten. Sequences were obtained from CD8+ T cells from PBMCs. These receptors were collected from a human donor with multiple sclerosis.

This sequence joins TRBV2 and TRBJ2-7; 7 bases align to TRBD2. CDR1 and CDR2 from the germline V gene are SNHLY and FYNNEI. This CDR3 region has 14 residues. Germline trimming cut 11 bases from V and 2 bases from J; bases unmatched to any gene: 12. The CDR3 spells CAAEVSGAAYEQYF. The CDR3 nucleotides read TGTGCCGCTGAAGTGAGCGGGGCCGCCTACGAGCAGTACTTC.

The rearrangement uses TRBV24-1 and TRBJ2-3, with TRBD1 matching 7 bases. This CDR3 spans 14 amino acids. Trimming at V came to 9 bases and at J to 2 bases, leaving 7 bases not matched to a gene. Per the germline V gene, CDR1 is KGHDR and CDR2 is SFDVKD. The CDR3 here is CATEGTVNTDTQYF. DNA for the CDR3: TGTGCCACCGAGGGGACAGTTAACACAGATACGCAGTATTTT.

Turning to this clonotype: At one end, the junction sequence differs from germline, possibly due to a read error. The genes are TRBV7-7 and TRBJ2-5; maybe TRBD2 (6 bases). Germline CDR1 is SSHAT and CDR2 is FNYEAQ (reference sequence). This CDR3 is built from 16 residues. The CDR3 DNA is TGTGCTAGCAGCTTTTCGGTAGGAGGGGCAGAAGAGACCCAGTACTTC. It yields the protein CASSFSVGGAEETQYF. Combining the CDR3 with reference TRBV7-7 and TRBJ2-5 gives the whole variable domain GAGVSQSPRYKVTKRGQDVTLRCDPISSHATLYWYQQALGQGPEFLTYFNYEAQPDKSGLPSDRFSAERPEGSISTLTIQRTEQRDSAMYRCASSFSVGGAEETQYFGPGTRLLVL.

This rearrangement joins TRBV5-1 to TRBJ2-3; D is unresolved. V was trimmed by 0 bases and J by 5 bases, leaving 4 bases between them. The CDR3 contains 12 residues. From germline, CDR1 is SGHRS and CDR2 YFSETQ. CDR3 protein: CASSLEGDTQYF. The CDR3, as DNA: TGCGCCAGCAGCTTGGAAGGAGATACGCAGTATTTT.

This clonotype was counted a single time. The chain uses TRBV10-3 and TRBJ2-7, with 8 bases fitting TRBD1. The ends lost 3 bases at V and 7 bases at J; junction bases unmatched: 8. CDR1 and CDR2 (germline): ENHRY, SYGVKD. The CDR3 loop spans 14 amino acids. The CDR3 sequence is CAISEGGRGLEQYF. CDR3 nucleotides: TGTGCCATCAGTGAAGGGGGCAGGGGGCTTGAGCAGTACTTC.

This chain joins TRBV5-6 and TRBJ2-3, with 8 bases aligning to TRBD2. The CDR3 is 15 amino acids. The trim removed 2 bases at V and 2 bases at J, leaving 4 bases unmatched. CDR1 is SGHDT, CDR2 YYEEEE, per germline. Here the CDR3 reads CASSLGGGPTDTQYF. The CDR3 bases are TGTGCCAGCAGCTTAGGCGGGGGGCCCACAGATACGCAGTATTTT.

This clonotype appeared a single time. The chain combines TRBV9 with TRBJ2-3; D is uncertain. Germline V CDR1 and CDR2: SGDLS, YYNGEE. The germline V and J ends were trimmed by 4 bases and 0 bases, with 15 bases remaining between them. The CDR3 extends over 16 amino acids. Written as DNA, the CDR3 is TGTGCCAGCAGCCCCCGGACCACCCTAAGCACAGATACGCAGTATTTT. Its protein product is CASSPRTTLSTDTQYF.

The V call is TRBV10-3, the J call TRBJ2-6; no reliable D call. Germline loops: CDR1 ENHRY, CDR2 SYGVKD. This CDR3 has 14 residues. Between the trimmed V and J ends, which lost 6 bases and 0 bases, there was a span of 6 bases. The CDR3 region is CAISAGSGANVLTF. The CDR3 DNA reads TGTGCCATCAGCGCAGGCTCTGGGGCCAACGTCCTGACTTTC.

This rearrangement joins TRBV21-1 to TRBJ2-7. TRBV21-1 is deemed a pseudogene. The CDR3 spans 13 residues. CDR3: CASSRGSFYEQYF. DNA for the CDR3: TGTGCCAGCAGCAGGGGTAGCTTCTACGAGCAGTACTTC.

This clonotype was seen a single time. The V call is TRBV29-1, the J call TRBJ1-1, with D tentatively TRBD1 (6 bases). V lost 4 bases, J lost 4 bases, and 16 bases lay in between. The CDR3 totals 14 residues. Germline CDR1 and CDR2: SQVTM and ANQGSEA. CDR3 loop: CSVAGELAGTEAFF. DNA of the CDR3: TGCAGCGTTGCAGGGGAGTTGGCTGGCACTGAAGCTTTCTTT.

The chain employs TRBV28 and TRBJ2-3; no clear D. Germline CDR1 reads MDHEN; CDR2 reads SYDVKM. Trimming shortened V by 3 bases and J by 0 bases, and 10 bases separated the two germline ends. This CDR3 spans 15 amino acids. The CDR3 spells CASSLSSVSTDTQYF. CDR3 DNA: TGTGCCAGCAGTTTGAGCAGCGTTAGCACAGATACGCAGTATTTT.

This chain connects TRBV7-9 to TRBJ1-2; D gene unclear. Looked up from germline, CDR1 is SEHNR and CDR2 is FQNEAQ (reference sequence). V lost 1 base, J lost 4 bases, and 7 bases lay in between. The CDR3 has 13 amino acids. Here the CDR3 DNA reads TGTGCCAGCAGCTTAGGGGCAGTCTATGGCTACACCTTC. Protein product: CASSLGAVYGYTF.

The chain links TRBV12-3 or TRBV12-4 to TRBJ2-3, with TRBD1 matching 8 bases. The CDR3 covers 14 residues. With V trimmed by 5 bases and J by 3 bases, 4 bases remained unmatched. The CDR3 protein is CASSRRQGTDTQYF. In DNA form, the CDR3 reads TGTGCCAGCAGTCGAAGACAGGGGACAGATACGCAGTATTTT.

J is TRBJ1-2 and V is TRBV29-1, with TRBD1 matching 9 bases. There are 14 residues in the CDR3. The V gene end was trimmed by 0 bases and the J gene end by 8 bases; junction bases not matched to a gene: 7. In germline, CDR1 is SQVTM, CDR2 ANQGSEA. CDR3 amino acids: CSVEDPRTGEGYTF. The CDR3 DNA reads as TGCAGCGTTGAAGATCCCCGGACAGGGGAAGGCTACACCTTC. Using reference TRBV29-1 and TRBJ1-2 for the parts outside the CDR3, the full variable domain is SAVISQKPSRDICQRGTSLTIQCQVDSQVTMMFWYRQQPGQSLTLIATANQGSEATYESGFVIDKFPISRPNLTFSTLTVSNMSPEDSSIYLCSVEDPRTGEGYTFGSGTRLTVV.

The V call is TRBV30, the J call TRBJ2-3; D perhaps matches TRBD2 (5 bases). The germline V gene has CDR1 GTSNPN and CDR2 SVGIG (reference sequence). The ends were cut back, 2 bases at V and 7 bases at J, with 10 bases in the middle. CDR3 length: 12 residues. CDR3 amino acids: CAWSITRNTQYF. CDR3 bases: TGTGCCTGGAGTATAACTAGGAATACGCAGTATTTT.

The gene calls are TRBV5-1 and TRBJ1-1; TRBD1 might be the D (5 bases). The CDR3 covers 14 residues. The ends were cut back, 2 bases at V and 0 bases at J, with 8 bases in the middle. Per germline, CDR1 SGHRS and CDR2 YFSETQ. CDR3 nucleotides: TGCGCCAGCAGCTTCCGGGGCATGAACACTGAAGCTTTCTTT. Its protein is CASSFRGMNTEAFF.

The V gene is TRBV12-3 or TRBV12-4, the J gene TRBJ2-5, with 8 bases fitting TRBD1. Unmatched junction bases numbered 6, after V lost 1 base and J lost 5 bases. The CDR3 has 15 residues. The CDR3 coding sequence is TGTGCCAGCAGTTTAGGGACAGGGTATGGGGAGACCCAGTACTTC. As protein: CASSLGTGYGETQYF.

This clonotype was picked up a small number of times. The chain links TRBV11-2 to TRBJ2-7; D not resolved. The V end lost 1 base, the J end lost 4 bases, and 8 bases lay between the germline ends. Germline lookup yields CDR1 SGHAT and CDR2 FQNNGV. The CDR3 has 13 residues. Here the CDR3 DNA reads TGTGCCAGCAGCTTAGGATCTGGTTACGAGCAGTACTTC. Its protein is CASSLGSGYEQYF.

There are a few counts of this clonotype. This rearrangement joins TRBV3-1 to TRBJ2-7; 10 bases match TRBD2. CDR1 LGHDT and CDR2 YNNKEL come from the germline V gene (reference sequence). The V segment lost 6 bases and the J segment 1 base; nucleotides outside the gene matches: 0. CDR3 size: 13 residues. The CDR3 sequence is CASRLAGSYEQYF. For the CDR3, the DNA is TGTGCCAGCAGACTAGCGGGGTCCTACGAGCAGTACTTC.

The gene calls are TRBV11-2 and TRBJ1-1, with D maybe TRBD1 (5 bases). This CDR3 is built from 14 residues. Germline CDR1 SGHAT, CDR2 FQNNGV. Between the trimmed V and J ends, which lost 5 bases and 3 bases, there was a span of 13 bases. For the CDR3, the DNA is TGTGCCAGCAGCCAATACCCAGGGCACACTGAAGCTTTCTTT. Its protein product is CASSQYPGHTEAFF.

This chain uses TRBV10-2 with TRBJ2-3; D is ambiguous. Looked up from germline, CDR1 is WSHSY and CDR2 is SAAADI. V lost 8 bases and J lost 4, with 4 bases in between. CDR3 length equals 10 residues. The DNA for the CDR3 is TGCGCCAGCTTTGCAGATACGCAGTATTTT. Translation gives CASFADTQYF.

J is TRBJ1-1 and V is TRBV30; D gene ambiguous. V lost 2 bases to trimming and J lost 4 bases, with 11 bases between them. From germline, CDR1 is GTSNPN and CDR2 SVGIG (reference sequence). This CDR3 comprises 13 residues. The CDR3 reads CAWSPPLATEAFF. The DNA of the CDR3 is TGTGCCTGGAGTCCCCCGTTGGCCACTGAAGCTTTCTTT.

The rearrangement uses TRBV13 and TRBJ1-4, with a tentative D call TRBD1 (6 bases). Germline V gives CDR1 PRHDT, CDR2 FYEKMQ (reference sequence). V lost 5 bases to trimming and J lost 8 bases, with 18 bases between them. This CDR3 comprises 15 residues. This chain's CDR3 is CASSKNRDVREKLFF. CDR3 DNA sequence: TGTGCCAGCAGCAAAAACAGGGATGTTCGGGAAAAACTGTTTTTT.

The chain carries TRBV1 and TRBJ2-1. TRBV1 is flagged as a pseudogene. The CDR3 runs 10 residues. The CDR3: CTSSQASCFF. In nucleotides, the CDR3 is TGCACCAGCAGCCAAGCCTCGTGCTTCTTC.

The chain links TRBV10-3 to TRBJ1-2; TRBD1 might be the D (6 bases). Germline lookup yields CDR1 ENHRY and CDR2 SYGVKD. V was pared by 2 bases and J by 4 bases, with 14 bases between. This CDR3 is built from 15 residues. CDR3 residues: CAISEAGTGTYGYTF. DNA of the CDR3: TGTGCCATCAGTGAGGCGGGTACAGGGACCTATGGCTACACCTTC.

The gene calls are TRBV6-4 and TRBJ2-3; a weak D match, TRBD2 (6 bases). The germline V and J ends were trimmed by 0 bases and 2 bases, with 9 bases remaining between them. The germline CDR1 and CDR2 sequences are MRHNA and SNTAGT. The CDR3 length is 15 residues. In DNA, the CDR3 is TGTGCCAGCAGTGACTCGGCGGGGTCCACAGATACGCAGTATTTT. It specifies CASSDSAGSTDTQYF.

V and J are TRBV6-2 or TRBV6-3 and TRBJ2-7; the D gene is possibly TRBD1 (5 bases). From germline, CDR1 is MNHEY and CDR2 SVGEGT. CDR3 length equals 14 residues. Trimming cost V 2 bases and J 5 bases, with 13 bases left between them. DNA for the CDR3: TGTGCCAGCAGTTACGACAGCAGGACGGACGAGCAGTACTTC. It specifies CASSYDSRTDEQYF.

The genes are TRBV6-2 or TRBV6-3 and TRBJ1-5; D may be TRBD1 (6 bases). V was clipped by 7 bases and J by 6 bases, with 10 bases between them. This CDR3 spans 12 amino acids. From germline, CDR1 is MNHEY and CDR2 SVGEGT. The CDR3 protein is CASTGGGQPQHF. CDR3 nucleotides: TGTGCCAGCACCGGGGGCGGTCAGCCCCAGCATTTT.